The clone carrying this T cell receptor beta chain was seen a few times. What it binds is not known. This specimen comes from a study of early T cells in non-severe SARS-CoV-2 infection. Across the whole study: Unsorted whole-blood RNA was sequenced in bulk, leaving chains unpaired.

Germline CDR1 and CDR2: MNHNY and SVGAGI (reference sequence). Unmatched junction bases numbered 10, after V lost 5 bases and J lost 6 bases. This CDR3 is built from 15 residues. Findings of the study overall: A preference for anti-spike CD8 responses marked VDJdb matching, which missed private and CD4 specificities.

Attachment of unique molecular identifiers to individual cDNA molecules was performed. TCRdb called the 5' RACE reads again in MiXCR, with one record for every CDR3 protein. The data hold more than 80,000 distinct CDR3 sequences, with around 15% observed a single time. The source material was whole blood. The rearrangement joins TRBV6-6 to TRBJ2-7; 10 nucleotides agree with TRBD2. The clonotype comes from an adult who was a healthcare worker with PCR-confirmed SARS-CoV-2 infection or an uninfected control (not recorded which). The CDR3, as DNA: TGTGCCAGCAGTCCCACTAGCGGGGCACCCGGCGAGCAGTACTTC. Translating gives CASSPTSGAPGEQYF.